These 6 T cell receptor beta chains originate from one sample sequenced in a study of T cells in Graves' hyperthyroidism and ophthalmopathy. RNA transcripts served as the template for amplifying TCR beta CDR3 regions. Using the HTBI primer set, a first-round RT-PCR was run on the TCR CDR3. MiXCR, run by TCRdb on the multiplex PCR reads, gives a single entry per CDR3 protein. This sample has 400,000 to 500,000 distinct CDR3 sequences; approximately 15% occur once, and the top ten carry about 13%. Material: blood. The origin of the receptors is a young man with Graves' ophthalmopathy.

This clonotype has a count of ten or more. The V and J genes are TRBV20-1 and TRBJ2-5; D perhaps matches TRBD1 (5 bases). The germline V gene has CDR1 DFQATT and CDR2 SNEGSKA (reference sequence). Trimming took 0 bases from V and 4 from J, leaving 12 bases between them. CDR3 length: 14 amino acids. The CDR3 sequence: CSARDPRAVETQYF. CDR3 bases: TGCAGTGCTAGAGATCCCAGGGCCGTAGAGACCCAGTACTTC.

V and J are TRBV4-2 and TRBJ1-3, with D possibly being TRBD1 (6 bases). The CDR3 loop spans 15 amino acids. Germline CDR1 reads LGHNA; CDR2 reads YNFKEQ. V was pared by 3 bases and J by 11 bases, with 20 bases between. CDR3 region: CASSQPAGAPRPIYF. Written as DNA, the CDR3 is TGTGCCAGCAGCCAGCCCGCAGGGGCCCCAAGGCCCATATATTTT.

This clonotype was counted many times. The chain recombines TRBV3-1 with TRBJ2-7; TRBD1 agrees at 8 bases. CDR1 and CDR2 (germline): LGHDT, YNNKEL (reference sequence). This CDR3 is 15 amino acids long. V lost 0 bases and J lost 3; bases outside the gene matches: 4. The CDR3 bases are TGTGCCAGCAGCCAAGAGATGGACAGGGTCTACGAGCAGTACTTC. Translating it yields CASSQEMDRVYEQYF.

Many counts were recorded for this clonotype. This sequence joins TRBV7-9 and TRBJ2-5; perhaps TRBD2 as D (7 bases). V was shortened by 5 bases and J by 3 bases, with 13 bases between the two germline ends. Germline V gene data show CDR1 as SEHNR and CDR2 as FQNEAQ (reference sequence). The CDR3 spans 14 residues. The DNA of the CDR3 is TGTGCCAGCAGCCCCGGGGGGCTCGAAGAGACCCAGTACTTC. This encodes CASSPGGLEETQYF.

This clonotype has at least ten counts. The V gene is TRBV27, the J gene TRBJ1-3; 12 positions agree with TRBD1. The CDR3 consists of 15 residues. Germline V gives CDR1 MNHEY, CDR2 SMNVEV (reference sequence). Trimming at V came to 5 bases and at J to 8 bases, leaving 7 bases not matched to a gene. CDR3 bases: TGTGCCAGCAGTCCAGGGACAGGGGGCACGGACACCATATATTTT. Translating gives CASSPGTGGTDTIYF.

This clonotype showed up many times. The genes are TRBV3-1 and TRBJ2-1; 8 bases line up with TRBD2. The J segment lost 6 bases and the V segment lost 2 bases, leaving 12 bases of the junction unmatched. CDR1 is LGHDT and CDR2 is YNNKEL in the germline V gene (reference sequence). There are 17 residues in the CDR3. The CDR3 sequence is CASSQQKGTRRLNEQFF. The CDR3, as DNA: TGTGCCAGCAGCCAACAAAAAGGGACTAGAAGACTCAATGAGCAGTTCTTC.